This TCR beta chain was sequenced during a study of blood T cell repertoires in COVID-19 (dated by TCRdb to the early 2020s). For context, the study as a whole: Samples from collaborators originated in the United States, Italy and Spain and spanned both the acute and convalescent phases of COVID-19. The prospective study material was composed of cDNA or gDNA derived from T cells, B-cell-depleted T cells, or PBMCs. Deeply sampled blood TCRbeta repertoires from subjects exposed to, actively infected with, or recovered from COVID-19 were included in the dataset. The repertoires were released in a freely available public database intended as a resource for research on the immune response to SARS-CoV-2. Samples were obtained from the ongoing ImmuneRACE study (first 160 participants) and from 1,254 subjects provided by 6 global collaborators. A de-identified subject ID, COVID-19 status, age in years and sex were almost always included in the sample metadata. HLA class I and class II types, where available, came from metadata supplied by the sample provider rather than from assay-based typing.

TCRbeta CDR3 regions were amplified from genomic DNA using the immunoSEQ Assay, a bias-controlled multiplex PCR. The authors' analysis ran thus. Within the assay, amplification of reference gene primers was used to estimate how many nucleated cells each sample contained. Sequence reads were collapsed and filtered to measure the absolute abundance of every unique TCRbeta CDR3 rearrangement. For each sample, productive Simpson clonality was calculated as the square root of Simpson's diversity index over productive rearrangements. Sourced from immuneACCESS, this table was stored by TCRdb with only in-frame sequences that have V and J called. A share of the clones is absent; for the studies checked, an unresolved V gene accounts for under half, and the remainder has no known explanation. That table supplies the V and J calls and clone size; D and trimming were determined from the DNA. A total of some 130,000 clones appear in this sample, around 80% of them only once. Together, the top ten hold about 2% of the sample.

Looking up the germline V gene yields CDR1 MNHEY and CDR2 SVGAGI. Measured from the cysteine to the phenylalanine, the CDR3 is 15 residues long. The CDR3 DNA has 45 bases and is translated from base 1. Trimming leaves V shorter by 4 bases and J shorter by 7 bases, with the junction holding 10 bases beyond the gene matches. Concerning this clone: There is no known antigen for this receptor. Nothing much larger sits one base from this clone, and base qualities are not available.

The collaborating institutions used their own protocols to collect whole blood in K2EDTA tubes. For TCRbeta analysis, collaborators shipped samples as frozen whole blood, isolated PBMCs, or DNA extracted from either of those sample types. What the research found in general, with its limitations: The amount of clinical and demographic metadata varied by source and participant and was provided uncurated.

The V and J segments used are TRBV6-5 and TRBJ2-1; 7 bases in the middle match TRBD2. The sample was peripheral blood. This receptor was identified in a man in his sixties or seventies with acute or convalescent COVID-19. The DNA sequence is TGTGCCAGCAGTTCCCTTGGCGGGGGTTTGAATGAGCAGTTCTTC. Translated, it gives CASSSLGGGLNEQFF.